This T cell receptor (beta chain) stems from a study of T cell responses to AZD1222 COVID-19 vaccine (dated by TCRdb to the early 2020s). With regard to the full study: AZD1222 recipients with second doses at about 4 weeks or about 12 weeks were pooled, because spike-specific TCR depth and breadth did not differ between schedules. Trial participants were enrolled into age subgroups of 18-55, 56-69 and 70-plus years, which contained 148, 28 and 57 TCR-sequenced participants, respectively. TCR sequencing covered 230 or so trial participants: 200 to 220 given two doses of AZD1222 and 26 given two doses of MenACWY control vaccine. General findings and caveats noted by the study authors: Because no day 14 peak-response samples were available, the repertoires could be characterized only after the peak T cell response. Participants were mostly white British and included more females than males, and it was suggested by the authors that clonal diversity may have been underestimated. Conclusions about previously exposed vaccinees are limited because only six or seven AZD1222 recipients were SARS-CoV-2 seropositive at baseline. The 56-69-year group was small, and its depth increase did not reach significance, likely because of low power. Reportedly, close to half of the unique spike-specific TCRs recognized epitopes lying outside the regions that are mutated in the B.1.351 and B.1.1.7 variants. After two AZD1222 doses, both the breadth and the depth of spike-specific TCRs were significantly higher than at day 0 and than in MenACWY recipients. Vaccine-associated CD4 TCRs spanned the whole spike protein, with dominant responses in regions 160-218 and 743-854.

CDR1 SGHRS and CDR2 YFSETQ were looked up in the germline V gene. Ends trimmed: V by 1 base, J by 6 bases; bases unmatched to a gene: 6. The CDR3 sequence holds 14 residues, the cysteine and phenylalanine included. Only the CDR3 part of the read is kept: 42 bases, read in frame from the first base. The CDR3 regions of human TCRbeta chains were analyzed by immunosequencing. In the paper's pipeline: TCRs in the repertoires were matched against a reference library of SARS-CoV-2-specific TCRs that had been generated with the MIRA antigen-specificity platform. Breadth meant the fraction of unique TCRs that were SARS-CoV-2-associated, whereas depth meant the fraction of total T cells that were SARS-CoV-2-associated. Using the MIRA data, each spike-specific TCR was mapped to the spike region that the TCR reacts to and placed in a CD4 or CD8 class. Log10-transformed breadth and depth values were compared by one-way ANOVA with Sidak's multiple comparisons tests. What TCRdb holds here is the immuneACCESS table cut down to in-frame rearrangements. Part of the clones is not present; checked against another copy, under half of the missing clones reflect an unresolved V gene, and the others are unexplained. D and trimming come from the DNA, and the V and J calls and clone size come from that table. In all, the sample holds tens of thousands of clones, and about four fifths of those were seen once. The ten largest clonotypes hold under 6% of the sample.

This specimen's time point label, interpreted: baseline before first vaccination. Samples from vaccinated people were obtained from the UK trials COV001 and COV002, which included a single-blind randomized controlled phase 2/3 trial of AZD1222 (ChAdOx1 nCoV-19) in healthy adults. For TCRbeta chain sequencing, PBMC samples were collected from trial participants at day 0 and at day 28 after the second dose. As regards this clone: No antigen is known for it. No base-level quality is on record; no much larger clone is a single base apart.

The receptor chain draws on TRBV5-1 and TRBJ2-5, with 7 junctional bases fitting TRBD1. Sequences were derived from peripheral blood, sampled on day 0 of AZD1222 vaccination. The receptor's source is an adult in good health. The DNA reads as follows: TGCGCCAGCAGCTTGTACAGGGACAGCCAGACCCAGTACTTC. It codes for CASSLYRDSQTQYF.